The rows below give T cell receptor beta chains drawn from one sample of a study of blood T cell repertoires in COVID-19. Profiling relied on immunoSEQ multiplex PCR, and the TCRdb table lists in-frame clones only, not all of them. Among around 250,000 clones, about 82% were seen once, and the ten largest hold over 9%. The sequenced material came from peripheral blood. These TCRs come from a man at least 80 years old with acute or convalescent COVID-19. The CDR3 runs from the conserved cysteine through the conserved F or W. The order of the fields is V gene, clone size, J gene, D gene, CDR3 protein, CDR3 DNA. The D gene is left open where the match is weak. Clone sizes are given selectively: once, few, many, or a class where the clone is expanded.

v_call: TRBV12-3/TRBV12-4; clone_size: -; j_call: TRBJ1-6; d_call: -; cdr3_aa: CASSGGNSPLHF; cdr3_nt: TGTGCCAGCAGTGGTGGCAACTCACCCCTCCACTTT
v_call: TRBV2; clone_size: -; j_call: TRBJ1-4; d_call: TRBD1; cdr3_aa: CASNLDRGGEKLFF; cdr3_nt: TGTGCCAGCAATCTGGACAGGGGAGGAGAAAAACTGTTTTTT
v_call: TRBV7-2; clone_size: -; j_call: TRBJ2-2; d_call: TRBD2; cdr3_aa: CASSVTSGGDTGELFF; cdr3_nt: TGTGCCAGCAGCGTGACTAGCGGGGGAGACACCGGGGAGCTGTTTTTT
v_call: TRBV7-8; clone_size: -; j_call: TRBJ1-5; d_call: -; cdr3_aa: CASSLGRNQPQHF; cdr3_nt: TGTGCCAGCAGCTTAGGTCGGAATCAGCCCCAGCATTTT
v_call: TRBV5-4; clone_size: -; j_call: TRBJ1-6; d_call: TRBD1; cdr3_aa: CASSKGQFYNSPLHF; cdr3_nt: TGTGCCAGCAGCAAGGGACAGTTCTATAATTCACCCCTCCACTTT
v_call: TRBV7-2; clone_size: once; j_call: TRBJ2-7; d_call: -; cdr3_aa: CASSFLQVSEQYF; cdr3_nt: TGTGCCAGCAGCTTTCTCCAGGTCTCCGAGCAGTACTTC
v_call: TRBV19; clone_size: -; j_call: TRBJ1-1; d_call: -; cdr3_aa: CASSRRGERAEAFF; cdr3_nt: TGTGCCAGTAGCCGGCGCGGGGAGAGGGCTGAAGCTTTCTTT
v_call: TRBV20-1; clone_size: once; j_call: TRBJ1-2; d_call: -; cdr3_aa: CSASTGDGYTF; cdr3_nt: TGCAGTGCTAGTACAGGAGACGGCTACACCTTC
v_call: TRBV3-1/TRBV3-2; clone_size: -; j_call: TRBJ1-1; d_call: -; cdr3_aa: CASSQDMRTEAFF; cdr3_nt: TGTGCCAGCAGCCAAGATATGAGAACTGAAGCTTTCTTT
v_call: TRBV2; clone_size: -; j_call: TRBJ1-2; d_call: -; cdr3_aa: CASNGQYNYGYTF; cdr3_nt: TGTGCCAGCAATGGACAGTATAACTATGGCTACACCTTC
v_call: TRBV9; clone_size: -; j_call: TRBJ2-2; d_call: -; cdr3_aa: CASSVAQLANTGELFF; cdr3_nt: TGTGCCAGCAGCGTAGCTCAACTAGCTAACACCGGGGAGCTGTTTTTT
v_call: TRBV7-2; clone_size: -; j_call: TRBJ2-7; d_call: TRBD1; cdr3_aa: CASSRPGQGAYEQYF; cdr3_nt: TGTGCCAGCAGCAGACCGGGACAGGGGGCGTACGAGCAGTACTTC
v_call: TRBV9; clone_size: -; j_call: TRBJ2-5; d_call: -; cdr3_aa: CASSVGTLKETQYF; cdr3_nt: TGTGCCAGCAGCGTAGGGACTCTCAAAGAGACCCAGTACTTC
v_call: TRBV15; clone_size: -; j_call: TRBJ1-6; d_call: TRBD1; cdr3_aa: CATSRGTRGGNSPLHF; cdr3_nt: TGTGCCACCAGCAGAGGTACACGAGGGGGCAATTCACCCCTCCACTTT
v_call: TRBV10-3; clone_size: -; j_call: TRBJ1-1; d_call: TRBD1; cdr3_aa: CAARQGANVDTEAFF; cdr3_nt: TGTGCCGCCCGACAGGGGGCAAATGTTGACACTGAAGCTTTCTTT
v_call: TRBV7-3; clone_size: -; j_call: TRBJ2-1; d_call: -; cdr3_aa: CASSPSADNYNEQFF; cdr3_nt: TGTGCCAGCAGCCCCTCTGCAGACAATTACAATGAGCAGTTCTTC
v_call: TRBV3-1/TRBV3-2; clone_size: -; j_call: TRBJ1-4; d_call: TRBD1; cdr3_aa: CASSHTGAGEKLFF; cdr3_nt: TGTGCCAGCAGCCACACAGGGGCAGGGGAAAAACTGTTTTTT
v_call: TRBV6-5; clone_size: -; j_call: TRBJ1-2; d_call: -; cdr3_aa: CASSQGVQGYGYTF; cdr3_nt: TGTGCCAGCAGCCAGGGTGTTCAAGGCTATGGCTACACCTTC
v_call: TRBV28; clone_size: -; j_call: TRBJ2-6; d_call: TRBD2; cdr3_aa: CASSFHPGLAGGSGANVLTF; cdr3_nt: TGTGCCAGCAGTTTCCATCCGGGACTAGCGGGGGGTTCTGGGGCCAACGTCCTGACTTTC
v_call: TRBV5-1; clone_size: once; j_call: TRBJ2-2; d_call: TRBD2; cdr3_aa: CASALREGNTGELFF; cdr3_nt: TGCGCCAGCGCCTTGCGGGAGGGGAACACCGGGGAGCTGTTTTTT
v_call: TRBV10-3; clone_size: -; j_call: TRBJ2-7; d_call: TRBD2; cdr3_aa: CVISPGSGNYEQYF; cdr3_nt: TGTGTCATCAGCCCGGGGAGCGGGAACTACGAGCAGTACTTC
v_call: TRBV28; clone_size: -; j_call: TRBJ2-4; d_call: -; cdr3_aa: CASSLQENIQYF; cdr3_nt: TGTGCCAGCAGCTTACAGGAAAACATTCAGTACTTC
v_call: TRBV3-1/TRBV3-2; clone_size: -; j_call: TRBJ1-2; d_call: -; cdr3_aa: CASSQGRNYGYTF; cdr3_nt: TGTGCCAGCAGTCAGGGGCGGAACTATGGCTACACCTTC
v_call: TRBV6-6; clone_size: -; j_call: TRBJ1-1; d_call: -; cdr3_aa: CASSPPGNTEAFF; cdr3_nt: TGTGCCAGCAGTCCTCCAGGGAACACTGAAGCTTTCTTT
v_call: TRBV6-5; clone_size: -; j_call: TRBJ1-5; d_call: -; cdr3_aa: CASSIGQPNGSPQHF; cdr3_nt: TGTGCCAGCAGTATCGGACAGCCGAACGGCTCGCCCCAGCATTTT
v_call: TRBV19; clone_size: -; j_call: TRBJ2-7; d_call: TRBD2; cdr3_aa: CASSMREDHEQYF; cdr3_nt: TGTGCCAGTAGTATGCGGGAGGACCACGAGCAGTACTTC
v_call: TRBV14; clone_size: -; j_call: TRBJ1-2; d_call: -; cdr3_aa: CASSSPLGRQASDGYTF; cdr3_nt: TGTGCCAGCAGCTCCCCATTAGGCCGACAGGCCTCCGACGGCTACACCTTC
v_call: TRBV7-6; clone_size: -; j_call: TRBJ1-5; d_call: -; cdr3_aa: CASSSRSGSNQPQHF; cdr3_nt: TGTGCCAGCAGCAGCCGGTCAGGAAGCAATCAGCCCCAGCATTTT
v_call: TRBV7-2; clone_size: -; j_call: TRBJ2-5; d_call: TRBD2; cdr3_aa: CASSLGRGGPQETQYF; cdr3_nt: TGTGCCAGCAGCTTAGGGCGGGGGGGTCCCCAAGAGACCCAGTACTTC
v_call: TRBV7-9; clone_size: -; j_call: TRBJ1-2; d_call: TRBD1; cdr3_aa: CASSLDRVGYGYTF; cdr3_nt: TGTGCCAGCAGCCTGGACAGGGTCGGCTATGGCTACACCTTC
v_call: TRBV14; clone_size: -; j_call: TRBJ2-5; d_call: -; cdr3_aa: CASSPMTTLQETQYF; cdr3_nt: TGTGCCAGCAGCCCTATGACAACACTCCAAGAGACCCAGTACTTC
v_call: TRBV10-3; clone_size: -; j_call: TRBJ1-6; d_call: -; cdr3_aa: CASKGGRENSPLHF; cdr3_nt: TGTGCCTCGAAAGGCGGACGGGAAAATTCACCCCTCCACTTT
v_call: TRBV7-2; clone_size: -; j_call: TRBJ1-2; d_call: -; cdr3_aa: CASSSGHSYGYTF; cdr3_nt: TGTGCCAGCAGCTCGGGACATTCCTACGGCTACACCTTC
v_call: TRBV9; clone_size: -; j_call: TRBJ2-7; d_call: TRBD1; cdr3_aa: CASSVGDREQSRQYF; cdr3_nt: TGTGCCAGCAGCGTGGGGGACAGGGAACAATCTCGGCAGTACTTC
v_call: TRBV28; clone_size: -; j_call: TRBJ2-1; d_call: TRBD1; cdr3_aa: CASKGGTGGHTYNEQFF; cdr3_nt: TGTGCCAGCAAGGGGGGGACAGGGGGACATACCTACAATGAGCAGTTCTTC
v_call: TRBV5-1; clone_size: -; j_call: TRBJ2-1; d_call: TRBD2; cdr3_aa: CASSLGGSGTSAYNEQFF; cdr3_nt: TGCGCCAGCAGCTTGGGAGGTTCTGGGACTAGCGCTTACAATGAGCAGTTCTTC
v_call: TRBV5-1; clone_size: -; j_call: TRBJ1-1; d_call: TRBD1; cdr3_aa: CASSLDGQGSLNTEAFF; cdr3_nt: TGCGCCAGCAGCTTGGATGGACAGGGCTCATTGAACACTGAAGCTTTCTTT
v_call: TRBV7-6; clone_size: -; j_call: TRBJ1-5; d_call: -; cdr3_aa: CASSPVVMGADQPQHF; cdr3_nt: TGTGCCAGCAGCCCGGTAGTCATGGGAGCGGATCAGCCCCAGCATTTT
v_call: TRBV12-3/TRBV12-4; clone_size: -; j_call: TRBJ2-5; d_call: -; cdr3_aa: CASSFVSQETQYF; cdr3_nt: TGTGCCAGCAGTTTTGTTAGCCAAGAGACCCAGTACTTC
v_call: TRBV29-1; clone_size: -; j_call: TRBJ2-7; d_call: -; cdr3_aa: CSALTPGLTSSEQYF; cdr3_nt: TGCAGCGCCCTGACCCCAGGACTAACGAGCTCCGAGCAGTACTTC
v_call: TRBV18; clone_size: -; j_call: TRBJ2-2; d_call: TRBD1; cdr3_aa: CASSPGTGRTGELFF; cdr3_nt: TGTGCCAGCTCACCGGGGACAGGGCGGACCGGGGAGCTGTTTTTT
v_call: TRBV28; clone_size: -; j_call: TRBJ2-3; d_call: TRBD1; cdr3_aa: CASRQLGQGVADTQYF; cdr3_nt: TGTGCCAGCAGGCAGTTAGGACAGGGGGTCGCAGATACGCAGTATTTT
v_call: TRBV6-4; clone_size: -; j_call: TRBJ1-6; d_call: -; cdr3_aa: CASRGQIYSPLHF; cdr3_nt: TGTGCCAGCAGAGGACAGATTTATTCACCCCTCCACTTT
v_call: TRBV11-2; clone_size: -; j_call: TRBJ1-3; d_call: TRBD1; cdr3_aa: CASSPGQAFSAIYF; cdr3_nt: TGTGCCAGCAGCCCGGGACAGGCTTTTTCGGCCATATATTTT
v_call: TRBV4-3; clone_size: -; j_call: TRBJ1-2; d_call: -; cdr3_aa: CASSQDPTDYGYTF; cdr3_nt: TGCGCCAGCAGCCAAGACCCTACCGACTATGGCTACACCTTC
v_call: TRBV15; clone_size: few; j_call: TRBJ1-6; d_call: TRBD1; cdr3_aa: CATSRGGQGVSPLHF; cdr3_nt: TGTGCCACCAGCAGGGGGGGCCAGGGGGTTTCACCCCTCCACTTT
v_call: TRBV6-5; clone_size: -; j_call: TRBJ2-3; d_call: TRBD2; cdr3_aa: CASSRLARTDTQYF; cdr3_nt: TGTGCCAGCAGTCGACTAGCCCGCACAGATACGCAGTATTTT
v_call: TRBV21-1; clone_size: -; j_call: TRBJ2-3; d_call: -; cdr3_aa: CASSEAEAPSTDTQYF; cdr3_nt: TGTGCCAGCAGCGAGGCCGAGGCCCCTAGCACAGATACGCAGTATTTT
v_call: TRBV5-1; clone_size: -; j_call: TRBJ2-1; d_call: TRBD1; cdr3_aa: CASSEGQGIYNEQFF; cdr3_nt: TGCGCCAGCAGCGAAGGACAGGGGATCTACAATGAGCAGTTCTTC
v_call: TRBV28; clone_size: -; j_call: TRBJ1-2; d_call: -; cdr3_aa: CASSLSEGNYGYTF; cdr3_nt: TGTGCCAGCAGTTTGTCGGAGGGTAACTATGGCTACACCTTC
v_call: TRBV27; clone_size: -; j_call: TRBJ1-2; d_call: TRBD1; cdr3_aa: CASSGQGFYGYTF; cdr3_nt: TGTGCCAGCTCGGGACAGGGCTTCTATGGCTACACCTTC
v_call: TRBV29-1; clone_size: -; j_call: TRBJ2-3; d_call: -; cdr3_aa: CSVRTPNLSTDTQYF; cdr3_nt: TGCAGCGTTCGCACCCCTAACCTTAGCACAGATACGCAGTATTTT
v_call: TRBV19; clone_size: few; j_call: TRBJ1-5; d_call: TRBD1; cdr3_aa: CASTEGAVQPQHF; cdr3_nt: TGTGCCAGTACGGAGGGGGCCGTTCAGCCCCAGCATTTT
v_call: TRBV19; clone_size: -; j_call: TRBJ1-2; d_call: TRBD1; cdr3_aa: CASSTGGRGGYTF; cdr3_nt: TGTGCCAGTAGTACAGGGGGACGCGGTGGCTACACCTTC
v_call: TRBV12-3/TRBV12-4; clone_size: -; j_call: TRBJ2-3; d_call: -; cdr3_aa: CASSPLPDTQYF; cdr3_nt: TGTGCCAGCAGTCCTCTTCCAGATACGCAGTATTTT
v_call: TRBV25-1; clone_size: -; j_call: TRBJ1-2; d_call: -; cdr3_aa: CASSAPGGRGYTF; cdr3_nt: TGTGCCAGCAGTGCCCCGGGGGGCCGGGGCTACACCTTC
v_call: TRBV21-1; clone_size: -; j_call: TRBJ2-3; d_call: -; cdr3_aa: CASSKEGWMPSGSPCTDTQYF; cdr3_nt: TGTGCCAGCAGCAAAGAGGGATGGATGCCTAGCGGGAGCCCCTGCACAGATACGCAGTATTTT